These 28 T cell receptor beta chains share one sample of origin, sequenced in a study of shared clonotypes between healthy human individuals. Produced via immunoSEQ multiplex PCR; TCRdb's table is partial and in-frame only. The data show 550,000 to 700,000 clones, around three quarters seen once. Sequencing was carried out using memory CD4+ T cells sorted from blood. The subset: CD45RA-negative fraction. The receptors come from a woman in her 30s in good health.

The rearrangement links TRBV5-1 to TRBJ1-4; 7 nucleotides line up with TRBD1. This CDR3 has 15 residues. Trimming took 0 bases from V and 3 from J; bases not matched to a gene: 2. Per the germline V gene, CDR1 is SGHRS and CDR2 is YFSETQ. This chain's CDR3 is CASSLDRGANEKLFF. The DNA of the CDR3 is TGCGCCAGCAGCTTGGACAGGGGTGCTAATGAAAAACTGTTTTTT. Supplemented by reference TRBV5-1 and TRBJ1-4, the full variable domain reads KAGVTQTPRYLIKTRGQQVTLSCSPISGHRSVSWYQQTPGQGLQFLFEYFSETQRNKGNFPGRFSGRQFSNSRSEMNVSTLELGDSALYLCASSLDRGANEKLFFGSGTQLSVL.

The V and J genes are TRBV5-4 and TRBJ1-2; no definite D call. In germline, CDR1 is SGHNT, CDR2 YYREEE (reference sequence). The ends were cut back, 2 bases at V and 2 bases at J, with 7 bases in the middle. The CDR3 consists of 13 residues. The CDR3 sequence: CASSLEMNYGYTF. The CDR3 coding sequence is TGTGCCAGCAGCTTAGAGATGAACTATGGCTACACCTTC.

The gene calls are TRBV10-2 and TRBJ1-2; 8 bases are a match to TRBD1. The germline V gene has CDR1 WSHSY and CDR2 SAAADI. Trimming at V came to 6 bases and at J to 3 bases, leaving 6 bases not matched to a gene. This CDR3 comprises 14 residues. Written as DNA, the CDR3 is TGCGCCAGCAGACCGACAGGGGACTACTATGGCTACACCTTC. Protein product: CASRPTGDYYGYTF.

The chain is built from TRBV4-1 and TRBJ1-3; 8 nucleotides agree with TRBD1. Trimming removed 3 bases from V and 3 bases from J; junction bases left unmatched: 4. Germline lookup yields CDR1 MGHRA and CDR2 YSYEKL. The CDR3 totals 15 residues. The CDR3 DNA follows: TGCGCCAGCAGCCAGCCGACAGGGGATGGAAACACCATATATTTT. Translation gives CASSQPTGDGNTIYF.

V usage is TRBV27 and J usage is TRBJ2-1; D gene ambiguous. V dropped 0 bases and J dropped 0 bases, with 6 bases sitting between them. This CDR3 comprises 15 residues. Germline V gene sequence: CDR1 MNHEY, CDR2 SMNVEV (reference sequence). The DNA of the CDR3 is TGTGCCAGCAGTTTATCGATTAGCTCCTACAATGAGCAGTTCTTC. This translates into CASSLSISSYNEQFF.

A word on this clone: Other DNA sequences in this sample translate to the same CDR3. V gene TRBV7-9 combines with J gene TRBJ2-7; TRBD1 matches 7 bases. Trimming took 6 bases from V and 3 from J; bases not matched to a gene: 2. The CDR3 loop spans 12 amino acids. Germline assignment: CDR1 SEHNR and CDR2 FQNEAQ (reference sequence). The CDR3 loop is CASRRDSYEQYF. CDR3 coding DNA: TGTGCCAGCAGACGGGACAGCTACGAGCAGTACTTC. The full variable domain, with the rest looked up from reference TRBV7-9 and TRBJ2-7, is DTGVSQNPRHKITKRGQNVTFRCDPISEHNRLYWYRQTLGQGPEFLTYFQNEAQLEKSRLLSDRFSAERPKGSFSTLEIQRTEQGDSAMYLCASRRDSYEQYFGPGTRLTVT.

This clone was picked up many times. At the DNA level, this CDR3 is encoded by other sequences in the same sample as well. The chain uses TRBV4-2 and TRBJ2-7; D is undetermined. This CDR3 spans 13 amino acids. In germline, CDR1 is LGHNA, CDR2 YNFKEQ. Trimming took 0 bases from V and 1 from J, leaving 4 bases between them. In nucleotides, the CDR3 is TGTGCCAGCAGCCAAGATTTGTCCTACGAGCAGTACTTC. Translation: CASSQDLSYEQYF.

As regards this clone: The sample contains more than one DNA sequence encoding this CDR3. CDR3: CASSFLNYGYTF. In DNA, the CDR3 is TGTGCCAGCAGTTTTCTGAACTATGGCTACACCTTC. The chain recombines TRBV28 with TRBJ1-2; D is uncertain. The V gene lost 3 bases and the J gene lost 2 bases, with 4 bases spanning the gap. Germline V gene data show CDR1 as MDHEN and CDR2 as SYDVKM. CDR3 length: 12 amino acids.

This chain uses TRBV9 with TRBJ2-1; 7 bases fit TRBD2. CDR3 length: 15 amino acids. V was clipped by 4 bases and J by 1 base; unmatched bases: 5. Germline values: CDR1 SGDLS, CDR2 YYNGEE. For the CDR3, the DNA is TGTGCCAGCAGCTCCGGAGCGGGATCCTACAATGAGCAGTTCTTC. This translates into CASSSGAGSYNEQFF.

The chain links TRBV29-1 to TRBJ2-5; D may correspond to TRBD1 or TRBD2 (5 bases each). CDR1 is SQVTM and CDR2 is ANQGSEA in the germline V gene. The germline V and J ends were trimmed by 5 bases and 4 bases, with 17 bases remaining between them. CDR3 length: 14 residues. CDR3 in amino acids: CSVRGHGARETQYF. The CDR3 DNA reads as TGCAGCGTTCGAGGACACGGGGCGAGAGAGACCCAGTACTTC.

J is TRBJ1-1 and V is TRBV9; D unclear. The V end was cut by 4 bases, the J end by 0 bases, with 13 bases between. The CDR3 is 15 residues long. Germline CDR1 is SGDLS and CDR2 is YYNGEE. The CDR3 region has the DNA TGTGCCAGCAGCCCAAGGGAGGCCTTGAACACTGAAGCTTTCTTT. Protein product: CASSPREALNTEAFF.

The J gene is TRBJ2-1, the V gene TRBV7-6; TRBD2 agrees at 10 bases. V gave up 6 bases and J gave up 5 bases; unmatched junction bases: 7. The CDR3 has 15 residues. Germline loops: CDR1 SGHVS, CDR2 FNYEAQ. CDR3 DNA sequence: TGTGCCAGCAGTCGTAGCGGGAGGTTCAACAATGAGCAGTTCTTC. Its translation is CASSRSGRFNNEQFF.

J is TRBJ2-2 and V is TRBV19; maybe TRBD1 (6 bases). The V end was cut by 6 bases, the J end by 6 bases, with 11 bases between. The CDR3 is 13 amino acids. CDR1 and CDR2 from the germline V gene are LNHDA and SQIVND (reference sequence). The CDR3 sequence is CASREQGPGELFF. The CDR3 coding sequence is TGTGCCAGTAGGGAACAGGGCCCCGGGGAGCTGTTTTTT. The full variable domain, its missing parts supplied by reference TRBV19 and TRBJ2-2, is DGGITQSPKYLFRKEGQNVTLSCEQNLNHDAMYWYRQDPGQGLRLIYYSQIVNDFQKGDIAEGYSVSREKKESFPLTVTSAQKNPTAFYLCASREQGPGELFFGEGSRLTVL.

The V call is TRBV30, the J call TRBJ2-7, with D uncertain. V was pared by 5 bases and J by 5 bases, with 19 bases between. CDR3 length: 14 residues. The germline V gene has CDR1 GTSNPN and CDR2 SVGIG (reference sequence). The CDR3 protein is CAWSLSPIVNEQYF. The CDR3 DNA follows: TGTGCCTGGTCCTTGTCCCCCATAGTAAACGAGCAGTACTTC.

This clone was recorded a few times. The identical CDR3 is also encoded by other nucleotide sequences in the sample. J is TRBJ1-1 and V is TRBV5-1; D not resolved. V was trimmed by 4 bases and J by 5 bases, leaving 12 bases between them. Germline CDR1 reads SGHRS; CDR2 reads YFSETQ. The CDR3 has 13 residues. This CDR3 reads CASSLGQVTEAFF. The CDR3 coding sequence is TGCGCCAGCAGCCTAGGGCAGGTGACTGAAGCTTTCTTT. Full variable domain (remainder filled in from reference TRBV5-1 and TRBJ1-1): KAGVTQTPRYLIKTRGQQVTLSCSPISGHRSVSWYQQTPGQGLQFLFEYFSETQRNKGNFPGRFSGRQFSNSRSEMNVSTLELGDSALYLCASSLGQVTEAFFGQGTRLTVV.

The gene calls are TRBV11-2 and TRBJ2-5; tentative D call: TRBD1 (6 bases). There are 15 residues in the CDR3. CDR1 is SGHAT, CDR2 FQNNGV, per germline. V was clipped by 6 bases and J by 5 bases, with 19 bases between them. The CDR3 reads CASRGQLGAGETQYF. CDR3 nucleotide sequence: TGTGCCAGCAGAGGACAACTGGGGGCAGGGGAGACCCAGTACTTC.

V is TRBV4-2 and J is TRBJ2-5; D possibly corresponds to TRBD2 (6 bases). Trimming shortened V by 0 bases and J by 5 bases, and 10 bases separated the two germline ends. The CDR3 length is 14 residues. The germline CDR1 and CDR2 sequences are LGHNA and YNFKEQ. The CDR3 spells CASSQEFGRETQYF. The CDR3 coding sequence is TGTGCCAGCAGCCAAGAATTTGGGAGGGAGACCCAGTACTTC.

The chain joins TRBV15 to TRBJ1-5; D uncertain. Deletions cut 6 bases from V and 5 bases from J, with 11 bases between. CDR1 and CDR2 from the germline V gene are LNHNV and YYDKDF (reference sequence). The CDR3 runs to 13 residues. This CDR3 is CATRGRRDQPQHF. The CDR3, as DNA: TGTGCCACCAGGGGCCGCCGGGATCAGCCCCAGCATTTT.

This chain connects TRBV4-2 to TRBJ1-1, with TRBD1 identical over 12 bases. Germline trimming cut 3 bases from V and 5 bases from J; bases unmatched to any gene: 4. The CDR3 is 15 amino acids. Germline V gene data show CDR1 as LGHNA and CDR2 as YNFKEQ. The CDR3 sequence: CASSQMGQGATEAFF. CDR3 DNA: TGTGCCAGCAGCCAGATGGGACAGGGGGCAACTGAAGCTTTCTTT.

On this clone itself: A read error may account for a junction end that differs from germline. This chain uses TRBV10-2 with TRBJ2-7, with a weak D call TRBD1 (5 bases). The CDR3 spans 12 residues. CDR1 WSHSY and CDR2 SAAADI come from the germline V gene. CDR3 protein: CASNEQGSEQYF. CDR3 nucleotide sequence: TGCGCCAGCAATGAGCAGGGTTCCGAGCAGTACTTC.

This chain connects TRBV5-1 to TRBJ2-7, with a possible D match to TRBD2 (5 bases). V lost 2 bases to trimming and J lost 5 bases, with 11 bases between them. This CDR3 comprises 13 residues. CDR1 is SGHRS and CDR2 is YFSETQ in the germline V gene. CDR3 in DNA: TGCGCCAGCAGCTTCGGGGAGTTGAACGAGCAGTACTTC. Translation: CASSFGELNEQYF. Full variable domain (outside the CDR3, taken from reference TRBV5-1 and TRBJ2-7): KAGVTQTPRYLIKTRGQQVTLSCSPISGHRSVSWYQQTPGQGLQFLFEYFSETQRNKGNFPGRFSGRQFSNSRSEMNVSTLELGDSALYLCASSFGELNEQYFGPGTRLTVT.

The CDR3 nucleotides are TGTGCCAGCAGTTTTTATGGGGGGCGCGGATTTCAGCCCCAGCATTTT. This encodes CASSFYGGRGFQPQHF. V and J are TRBV28 and TRBJ1-5, with TRBD1 as a possible D gene (6 bases). Trimming left V 3 bases short and J 6 bases short, with 18 bases between. Germline CDR1 MDHEN, CDR2 SYDVKM. The CDR3 is 16 residues long.

This clone has just one count. The chain joins TRBV28 to TRBJ2-7; 8 bases align to TRBD1. The J segment lost 4 bases and the V segment lost 7 bases, leaving 6 bases of the junction unmatched. The germline gives CDR1 MDHEN, CDR2 SYDVKM. This CDR3 is built from 13 residues. CDR3 residues: CASNSQGAYEQYF. The DNA for the CDR3 is TGTGCCAGCAATTCCCAGGGGGCTTACGAGCAGTACTTC. The entire variable domain, with the rest obtained from reference TRBV28 and TRBJ2-7, is as follows: DVKVTQSSRYLVKRTGEKVFLECVQDMDHENMFWYRQDPGLGLRLIYFSYDVKMKEKGDIPEGYSVSREKKERFSLILESASTNQTSMYLCASNSQGAYEQYFGPGTRLTVT.

The V gene is TRBV11-2, the J gene TRBJ2-7, with D unclear. The CDR3 extends over 17 amino acids. Trimming took 3 bases from V and 0 from J, leaving 18 bases between them. Germline CDR1 is SGHAT and CDR2 is FQNNGV. CDR3: CASSLGVLGQSSYEQYF. In nucleotides, the CDR3 is TGTGCCAGCAGCTTGGGCGTGCTTGGGCAAAGCTCCTACGAGCAGTACTTC.

The V gene is TRBV25-1, the J gene TRBJ2-3, with 7 bases aligning to TRBD1. Germline assignment: CDR1 MGHDK and CDR2 SYGVNS. The CDR3 totals 15 residues. V shed 5 bases and J 2 bases; nucleotides not matched to a gene: 7. The CDR3 loop is CASSSPGTATDTQYF. CDR3 bases: TGTGCCAGCAGTTCCCCGGGGACAGCCACAGATACGCAGTATTTT.

A single count supports this clone. The chain has TRBV9 and TRBJ1-5; 9 bases fit TRBD1. The CDR3 length is 18 residues. Germline-derived CDR1 and CDR2 are SGDLS and YYNGEE. V shed 3 bases and J 3 bases; nucleotides not matched to a gene: 13. The CDR3 protein is CASSAQTGQGNHNQPQHF. CDR3 sequence (DNA): TGTGCCAGCAGCGCGCAAACGGGACAGGGAAACCACAATCAGCCCCAGCATTTT.

V usage is TRBV7-2 and J usage is TRBJ2-2; unclear D gene. From germline, CDR1 is SGHTA and CDR2 FQGNSA. The CDR3 runs to 12 residues. Trimming pared 3 bases from V and 3 bases from J, leaving 2 bases between. CDR3 nucleotides: TGTGCCAGCAGCTTGTACACCGGGGAGCTGTTTTTT. It translates to CASSLYTGELFF.

Concerning this clone itself: The germline gene is not matched at one end of the junction; a read error may be the cause. This sequence joins TRBV28 and TRBJ2-7; 11 bases align to TRBD2. Germline V gene sequence: CDR1 MDHEN, CDR2 SYDVKM. The CDR3 runs 15 residues. CDR3 loop: CASSTDSSGRADLNF. In DNA form, the CDR3 reads TGTGCCAGCAGCACCGACAGTAGCGGGAGGGCCGATTTGAACTTC.